Following are 30 T cell receptor beta chains from one sample sequenced in a study of CD8+ T cells in alopecia areata (dated by TCRdb to the late 2010s). The library relied on the immunoSEQ multiplex PCR assay. For TCR sequencing, RNA was extracted from every sample and reverse transcribed into cDNA to serve as template. As stored in TCRdb, this immuneACCESS dataset retains in-frame rearrangements with V and J assigned. A fraction of the clones does not appear; measured against another copy, unresolved V genes explain less than half of the discrepancy, and the remainder lacks a known reason. Recorded for this sample are 100,000 to 150,000 clones; over 60% of them occurred a single time. The top ten clonotypes cover 5.7% of the sample. The time point label for this specimen denotes: four to five weeks on oral tofacitinib. The treatment or condition label corresponds to: oral pan-JAK inhibitor, 5-10 mg twice daily.

This specimen was CD4+ T cells sorted from blood, taken at week 4, from a patient treated with tofacitinib. Receptors originate from a human donor with alopecia areata.

J is TRBJ2-1 and V is TRBV5-6, with a possible D match to TRBD1 (5 bases). Per the germline V gene, CDR1 is SGHDT and CDR2 is YYEEEE. The CDR3 extends over 12 amino acids. Trimming removed 0 bases from V and 11 bases from J, with 9 bases in between. DNA for the CDR3: TGTGCCAGCAGCTTGGCCACAGGTCAGCAGTTCTTC. It is translated as CASSLATGQQFF.

The V gene is TRBV7-9, the J gene TRBJ2-1; TRBD1 matches 9 bases. The CDR3 totals 17 residues. The V gene end was trimmed by 5 bases and the J gene end by 3 bases; junction bases not matched to a gene: 11. Germline V gives CDR1 SEHNR, CDR2 FQNEAQ (reference sequence). This chain's CDR3 is CASSDSDRGNYYNEQFF. CDR3 coding DNA: TGTGCCAGCAGCGACTCTGACAGGGGGAATTACTACAATGAGCAGTTCTTC.

V and J are TRBV15 and TRBJ2-5, with D maybe TRBD2 (5 bases). V shed 4 bases and J shed 4 bases, with 19 bases lying between them. CDR1 is LNHNV and CDR2 is YYDKDF in the germline V gene (reference sequence). The CDR3 loop spans 16 amino acids. The CDR3 DNA follows: TGTGCCACCAGCAAGGGCGGCGGGCTAAGGTCAGAGACCCAGTACTTC. Amino acids: CATSKGGGLRSETQYF. Combining the CDR3 with reference TRBV15 and TRBJ2-5 gives the whole variable domain DAMVIQNPRYQVTQFGKPVTLSCSQTLNHNVMYWYQQKSSQAPKLLFHYYDKDFNNEADTPDNFQSRRPNTSFCFLDIRSPGLGDTAMYLCATSKGGGLRSETQYFGPGTRLLVL.

This clone was seen a few times. The chain links TRBV5-4 to TRBJ1-2; D is perhaps TRBD1 (5 bases). Germline lookup yields CDR1 SGHNT and CDR2 YYREEE (reference sequence). V was trimmed by 0 bases and J by 8 bases, leaving 8 bases between them. The CDR3 length is 12 residues. CDR3: CASSLGGDGYTF. CDR3 nucleotide sequence: TGTGCCAGCAGCTTGGGAGGGGACGGCTACACCTTC. Supplemented by reference TRBV5-4 and TRBJ1-2, the full variable domain reads ETGVTQSPTHLIKTRGQQVTLRCSSQSGHNTVSWYQQALGQGPQFIFQYYREEENGRGNFPPRFSGLQFPNYSSELNVNALELDDSALYLCASSLGGDGYTFGSGTRLTVV.

The chain couples TRBV4-1 to TRBJ1-2; 7 bases are a match to TRBD1. CDR3 length: 13 amino acids. Germline V lookup: CDR1 MGHRA, CDR2 YSYEKL. V dropped 4 bases and J dropped 8; count of bases not matched to a gene: 7. In nucleotides, the CDR3 is TGCGCCAGCAGCCGACAGGGTCTCGGAGGCTACACCTTC. Translated, it gives CASSRQGLGGYTF.

DNA of the CDR3: TGCAGCGTTGAGGACACGAACACTGAAGCTTTCTTT. It translates to CSVEDTNTEAFF. The chain is built from TRBV29-1 and TRBJ1-1; possibly TRBD1 for D (5 bases). V was shortened by 3 bases and J by 1 base, with 6 bases between the two germline ends. CDR3 size: 12 residues. CDR1 SQVTM and CDR2 ANQGSEA come from the germline V gene.

This chain uses TRBV29-1 with TRBJ2-3; unclear D gene. V was pared by 6 bases and J by 2 bases, with 12 bases between. Germline CDR1 and CDR2: SQVTM and ANQGSEA. The CDR3 spans 13 residues. The CDR3 DNA is TGCAGCGTAGATCCCGGGTTCACAGATACGCAGTATTTT. Translation: CSVDPGFTDTQYF.

V is TRBV15 and J is TRBJ2-5; D is unclear. Between the trimmed V and J ends, which lost 4 bases and 5 bases, there was a span of 11 bases. The CDR3 sequence is 13 residues long. CDR1 and CDR2 from the germline V gene are LNHNV and YYDKDF (reference sequence). The CDR3 sequence is CATSKVGKETQYF. As DNA, the CDR3 is TGTGCCACCAGCAAGGTGGGCAAGGAGACCCAGTACTTC.

The gene calls are TRBV29-1 and TRBJ1-5, with no clear D. Trimming cost V 5 bases and J 7 bases, with 15 bases left between them. Germline values: CDR1 SQVTM, CDR2 ANQGSEA. The CDR3 has 13 amino acids. CDR3 region: CSVTPSDGQPQHF. CDR3 coding DNA: TGCAGCGTTACTCCATCGGATGGACAGCCCCAGCATTTT.

The rearrangement joins TRBV30 to TRBJ1-1; D is ambiguous. Trimming stripped 2 bases from V and 5 bases from J, with 6 bases between. CDR3 length: 11 residues. Germline-derived CDR1 and CDR2 are GTSNPN and SVGIG (reference sequence). CDR3 sequence reads: CAWSFLTEAFF. The CDR3 DNA reads as TGTGCCTGGAGTTTCCTGACTGAAGCTTTCTTT.

This clone has ten or more counts. This chain uses TRBV7-2 with TRBJ1-1; D remains unclear. Germline values: CDR1 SGHTA, CDR2 FQGNSA. CDR3 length equals 13 residues. V lost 1 base and J 1 base, leaving 4 bases between the germline ends. CDR3 in amino acids: CASSLEENTEAFF. CDR3 DNA: TGTGCCAGCAGCTTAGAGGAGAACACTGAAGCTTTCTTT.

The chain couples TRBV9 to TRBJ1-2, with D possibly TRBD1 on 5 matching bases. Germline values: CDR1 SGDLS, CDR2 YYNGEE. The CDR3 length is 14 residues. The V end was cut by 3 bases, the J end by 6 bases, with 15 bases between. CDR3 DNA sequence: TGTGCCAGCAGCGCTACTGGGACTACCCATGGCTACACCTTC. Its protein product is CASSATGTTHGYTF.

The rearrangement uses TRBV11-2 and TRBJ2-5; D is possibly TRBD1 or TRBD2 (5 bases each). The germline V gene encodes CDR1 SGHAT and CDR2 FQNNGV. The CDR3 length is 15 residues. Trimming stripped 5 bases from V and 5 bases from J, with 18 bases between. The CDR3 loop reads CASSQVWGPEETQYF. The CDR3 nucleotides are TGTGCCAGCAGCCAGGTCTGGGGACCCGAGGAGACCCAGTACTTC.

The V call is TRBV6-5, the J call TRBJ1-2; the D gene is possibly TRBD1 (5 bases). The germline V gene encodes CDR1 MNHEY and CDR2 SVGAGI. The CDR3 is made up of 16 amino acids. Trimming removed 2 bases at V and 12 bases at J, with 25 bases between. CDR3 nucleotides: TGTGCCAGCAGTTACCTGGGGCAGGGCCAGGCCCCTGTCCACACCTTC. Residues: CASSYLGQGQAPVHTF.

This chain connects TRBV30 to TRBJ2-2; D is possibly TRBD1 (5 bases). This CDR3 spans 15 amino acids. V lost 4 bases to trimming and J lost 0 bases, with 12 bases between them. Germline V lookup: CDR1 GTSNPN, CDR2 SVGIG (reference sequence). The CDR3, as DNA: TGTGCCTGGATGCATCAGGGCCCGAACACCGGGGAGCTGTTTTTT. It encodes CAWMHQGPNTGELFF.

The chain has TRBV7-2 and TRBJ2-4; 7 positions agree with TRBD1. Trimming cost V 5 bases and J 3 bases; bases outside gene matches: 7. This CDR3 region has 15 residues. The germline V gene has CDR1 SGHTA and CDR2 FQGNSA. The chain's CDR3 is CASSTRQGNKNIQYF. The CDR3 DNA is TGTGCCAGCAGCACACGACAGGGAAACAAAAACATTCAGTACTTC.

V gene TRBV7-9 combines with J gene TRBJ2-6; 7 bases line up with TRBD2. This CDR3 comprises 19 residues. The junction had 14 bases not matched to a gene; V was cut back by 2 bases and J by 4 bases. Germline V gives CDR1 SEHNR, CDR2 FQNEAQ (reference sequence). The CDR3 is CASSLNDWEGSGGANVLTF. The CDR3 DNA reads as TGTGCCAGCAGCTTAAACGATTGGGAGGGCTCCGGGGGGGCCAACGTCCTGACTTTC.

This clone was detected only once. CDR3 protein: CASSLERNYGYTF. The CDR3 nucleotides are TGTGCCAGCAGCTTAGAACGGAACTATGGCTACACCTTC. This sequence joins TRBV13 and TRBJ1-2; D is uncertain. The CDR3 is made up of 13 amino acids. The V gene's germline CDR1 is PRHDT and CDR2 FYEKMQ (reference sequence). V dropped 1 base and J dropped 2 bases, with 5 bases sitting between them.

In regard to this clone: This sample also contains other DNA sequences that code for the same CDR3. The V call is TRBV30, the J call TRBJ2-3; D remains unclear. The CDR3 loop spans 14 amino acids. V dropped 0 bases and J dropped 0 bases, with 7 bases sitting between them. In germline, CDR1 is GTSNPN, CDR2 SVGIG (reference sequence). The DNA of the CDR3 is TGTGCCTGGAGTGTCGGCGGCAGCACAGATACGCAGTATTTT. Translating gives CAWSVGGSTDTQYF.

The chain employs TRBV29-1 and TRBJ1-5; TRBD1 aligns across 7 bases. J lost 5 bases, V lost 7 bases, and 14 bases had no gene match. The germline V gene has CDR1 SQVTM and CDR2 ANQGSEA. This CDR3 has 15 residues. In nucleotides, the CDR3 is TGCAGCGGGGGACAGATCGTCGGTGTCCATCAGCCCCAGCATTTT. Its protein is CSGGQIVGVHQPQHF.

The J gene is TRBJ2-3, the V gene TRBV23-1; 10 bases are a match to TRBD1. TRBV23-1 carries the ORF label, with uncertain function. After removal of 7 bases from V and 4 bases from J, the junction contained 8 bases not matched to a gene. This CDR3 has 15 amino acids. CDR3 residues: CASTPGQGYPDTQYF. The CDR3 DNA reads as TGCGCCAGCACACCGGGACAGGGGTACCCAGATACGCAGTATTTT.

The V and J genes are TRBV25-1 and TRBJ2-7, with 8 bases lining up with TRBD1. V shed 8 bases, J shed 7 bases, and the junction held 10 bases outside the gene matches. This CDR3 is built from 13 residues. Germline lookup yields CDR1 MGHDK and CDR2 SYGVNS. The CDR3 DNA reads as TGTGCCAGCCTGGGGACAGGCTTTTGGGAGCAGTACTTC. This translates into CASLGTGFWEQYF.

This clone was counted a few times. The chain is built from TRBV4-1 and TRBJ2-3; D may be TRBD1 or TRBD2 (5 bases each). The germline V gene has CDR1 MGHRA and CDR2 YSYEKL. The CDR3 consists of 14 residues. With 4 bases removed from V and 2 bases from J, the gap between germline ends came to 10 bases. This CDR3 reads CASSRGLATDTQYF. The CDR3 DNA sequence: TGCGCCAGCAGCCGGGGGTTGGCCACAGATACGCAGTATTTT.

The genes are TRBV29-1 and TRBJ1-3; no reliable D call. The length of the CDR3 is 11 residues. Germline V gene sequence: CDR1 SQVTM, CDR2 ANQGSEA. V shed 5 bases and J shed 2 bases, with 4 bases lying between them. The CDR3 reads CSVRAGNTIYF. The DNA for the CDR3 is TGCAGCGTTCGCGCTGGAAACACCATATATTTT.

J is TRBJ2-3 and V is TRBV6-5; tentatively, D is TRBD2 (5 bases). The CDR3 consists of 14 residues. CDR1 is MNHEY, CDR2 SVGAGI, per germline. V lost 5 bases and J 0 bases, leaving 9 bases between the germline ends. CDR3 sequence reads: CASSRPGSTDTQYF. CDR3 coding DNA: TGTGCCAGCAGTCGCCCGGGGAGCACAGATACGCAGTATTTT.

The count of this clone is one. One end of the junction is discordant with germline, which a read error may explain. The rearrangement joins TRBV6-6 to TRBJ1-1; 8 bases agree with TRBD1. Germline assignment: CDR1 MNHNY and CDR2 SVGAGI (reference sequence). The CDR3 has 13 amino acids. The CDR3: CTSLVQGDTEAFF. DNA of the CDR3: TGTACCAGCTTGGTACAGGGGGACACTGAAGCTTTCTTT.

This chain uses TRBV6-6 with TRBJ2-5; TRBD2 matches 9 bases. Germline loops: CDR1 MNHNY, CDR2 SVGAGI (reference sequence). The CDR3 consists of 15 residues. V shed 2 bases, J shed 6 bases, and the junction held 7 bases outside the gene matches. The CDR3 is CASSYQGLAGQTQYF. For the CDR3, the DNA is TGTGCCAGCAGTTACCAGGGACTAGCAGGACAGACCCAGTACTTC.

V is TRBV5-1 and J is TRBJ2-1; possible D gene TRBD2, 5 bases. Trimming removed 5 bases from V and 6 bases from J, with 18 bases in between. The CDR3 covers 15 residues. CDR1 is SGHRS and CDR2 is YFSETQ in the germline V gene. CDR3 bases: TGCGCCAGCAGGCCCCCCGGGATCCCTGTCAATGAGCAGTTCTTC. Protein product: CASRPPGIPVNEQFF.

CDR3 protein: CASSGLDGETQYF. The CDR3 DNA is TGTGCCAGCAGTGGGCTAGATGGAGAGACCCAGTACTTC. The rearrangement links TRBV25-1 to TRBJ2-5; D uncertain. V was cut by 4 bases and J by 4 bases, with 10 bases left in between. The CDR3 is 13 amino acids. Germline loops: CDR1 MGHDK, CDR2 SYGVNS.

The chain combines TRBV7-7 with TRBJ2-5, with 9 nucleotides matching TRBD1. CDR1 is SSHAT, CDR2 FNYEAQ, per germline (reference sequence). This CDR3 contains 15 residues. The V segment lost 5 bases and the J segment 2 bases; nucleotides outside the gene matches: 6. The CDR3 sequence is CASSADRGNQETQYF. CDR3 nucleotide sequence: TGTGCCAGCAGCGCGGACAGGGGTAATCAAGAGACCCAGTACTTC.